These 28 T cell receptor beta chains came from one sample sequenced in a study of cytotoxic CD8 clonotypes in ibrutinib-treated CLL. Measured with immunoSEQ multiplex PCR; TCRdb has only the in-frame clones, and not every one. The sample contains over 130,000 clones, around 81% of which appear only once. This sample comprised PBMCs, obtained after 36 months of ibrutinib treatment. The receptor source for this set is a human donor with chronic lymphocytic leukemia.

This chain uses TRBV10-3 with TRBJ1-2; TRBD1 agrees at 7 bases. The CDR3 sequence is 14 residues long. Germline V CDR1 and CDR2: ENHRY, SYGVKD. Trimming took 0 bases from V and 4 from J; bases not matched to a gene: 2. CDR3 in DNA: TGTGCCATCAGTGAGTCCTCAGGGGGCTATGGCTACACCTTC. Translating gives CAISESSGGYGYTF.

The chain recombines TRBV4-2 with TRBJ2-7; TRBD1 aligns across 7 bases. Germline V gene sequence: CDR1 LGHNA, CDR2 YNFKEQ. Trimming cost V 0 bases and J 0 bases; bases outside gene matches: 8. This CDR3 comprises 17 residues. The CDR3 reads CASSQEGGQWSSYEQYF. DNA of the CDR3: TGTGCCAGCAGCCAAGAAGGGGGACAGTGGAGCTCCTACGAGCAGTACTTC.

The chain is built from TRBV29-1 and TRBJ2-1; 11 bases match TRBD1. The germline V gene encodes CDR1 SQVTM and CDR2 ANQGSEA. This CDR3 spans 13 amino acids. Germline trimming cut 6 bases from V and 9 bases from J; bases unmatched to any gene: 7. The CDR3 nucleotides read TGCAGCGTCAACGGACAGGGGGCTGTTGAGCAGTTCTTC. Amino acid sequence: CSVNGQGAVEQFF.

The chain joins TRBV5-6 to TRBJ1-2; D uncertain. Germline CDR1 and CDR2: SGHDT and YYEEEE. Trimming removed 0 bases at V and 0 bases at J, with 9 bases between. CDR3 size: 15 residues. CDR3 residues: CASSLALVSNYGYTF. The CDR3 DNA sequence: TGTGCCAGCAGCTTGGCCCTGGTTTCTAACTATGGCTACACCTTC.

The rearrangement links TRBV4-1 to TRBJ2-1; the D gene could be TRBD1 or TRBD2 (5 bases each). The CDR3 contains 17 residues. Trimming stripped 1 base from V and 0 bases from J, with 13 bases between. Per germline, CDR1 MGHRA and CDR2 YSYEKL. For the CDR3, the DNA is TGCGCCAGCAGCCAAGTCTATGGGACCAGCTCCTACAATGAGCAGTTCTTC. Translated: CASSQVYGTSSYNEQFF.

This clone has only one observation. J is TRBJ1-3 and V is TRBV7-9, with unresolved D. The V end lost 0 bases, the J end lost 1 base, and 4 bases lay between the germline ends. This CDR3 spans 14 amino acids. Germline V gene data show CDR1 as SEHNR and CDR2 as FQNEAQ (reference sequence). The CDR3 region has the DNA TGTGCCAGCAGCTTAGCCTCATCTGGAAACACCATATATTTT. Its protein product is CASSLASSGNTIYF.

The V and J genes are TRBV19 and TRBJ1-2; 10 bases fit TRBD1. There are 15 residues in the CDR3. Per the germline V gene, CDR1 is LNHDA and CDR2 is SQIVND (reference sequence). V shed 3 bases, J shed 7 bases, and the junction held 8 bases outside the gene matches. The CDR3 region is CASSMGDRGLFGYTF. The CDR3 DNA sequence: TGTGCCAGTAGTATGGGGGACAGGGGTCTCTTTGGCTACACCTTC.

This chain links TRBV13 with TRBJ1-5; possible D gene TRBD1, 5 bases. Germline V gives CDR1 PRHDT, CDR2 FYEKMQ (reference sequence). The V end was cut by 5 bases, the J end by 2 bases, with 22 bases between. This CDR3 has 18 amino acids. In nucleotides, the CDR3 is TGTGCCAGCAGCCTTCAAACGGCGGTGGGGCTGGGCAATCAGCCCCAGCATTTT. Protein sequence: CASSLQTAVGLGNQPQHF. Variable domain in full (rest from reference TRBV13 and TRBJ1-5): AAGVIQSPRHLIKEKRETATLKCYPIPRHDTVYWYQQGPGQDPQFLISFYEKMQSDKGSIPDRFSAQQFSDYHSELNMSSLELGDSALYFCASSLQTAVGLGNQPQHFGDGTRLSIL.

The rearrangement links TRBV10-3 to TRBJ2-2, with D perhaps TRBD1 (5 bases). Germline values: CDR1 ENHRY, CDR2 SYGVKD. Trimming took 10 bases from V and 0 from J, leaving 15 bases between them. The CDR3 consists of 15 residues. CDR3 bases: TGTGCCACCCGGGCCCAGGACACGAACACCGGGGAGCTGTTTTTT. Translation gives CATRAQDTNTGELFF.

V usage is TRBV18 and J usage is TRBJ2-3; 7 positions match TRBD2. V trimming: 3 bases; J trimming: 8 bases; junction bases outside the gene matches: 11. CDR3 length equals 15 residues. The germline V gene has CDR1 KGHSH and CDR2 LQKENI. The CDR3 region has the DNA TGTGCCAGCTCACCGCCCGGCCCTCGCGGGGGTACGCAGTATTTT. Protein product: CASSPPGPRGGTQYF.

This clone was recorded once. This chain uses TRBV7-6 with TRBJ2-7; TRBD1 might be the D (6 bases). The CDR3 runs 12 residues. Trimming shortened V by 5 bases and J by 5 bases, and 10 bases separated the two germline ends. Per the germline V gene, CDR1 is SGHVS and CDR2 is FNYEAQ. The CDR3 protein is CASSQGFHEQYF. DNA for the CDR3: TGTGCCAGCAGCCAGGGGTTCCACGAGCAGTACTTC.

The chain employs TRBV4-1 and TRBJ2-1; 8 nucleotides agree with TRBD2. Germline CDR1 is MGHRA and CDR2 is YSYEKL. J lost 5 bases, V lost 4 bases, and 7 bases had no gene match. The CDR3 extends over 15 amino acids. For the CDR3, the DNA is TGCGCCAGCAGCCCTGGACTAGCCCTCCACAATGAGCAGTTCTTC. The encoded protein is CASSPGLALHNEQFF.

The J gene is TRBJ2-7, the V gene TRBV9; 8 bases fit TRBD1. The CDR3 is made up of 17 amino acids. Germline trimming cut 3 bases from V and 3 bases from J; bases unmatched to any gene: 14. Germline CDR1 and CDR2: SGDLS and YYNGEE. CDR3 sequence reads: CASSARYGTGDFYEQYF. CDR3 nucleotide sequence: TGTGCCAGCAGCGCTCGCTACGGGACAGGCGATTTCTACGAGCAGTACTTC.

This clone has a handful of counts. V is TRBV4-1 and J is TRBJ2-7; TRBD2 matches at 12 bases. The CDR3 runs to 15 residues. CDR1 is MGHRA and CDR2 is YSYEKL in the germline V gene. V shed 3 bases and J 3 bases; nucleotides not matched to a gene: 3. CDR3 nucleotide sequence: TGCGCCAGCAGCCAGTGGACTAGCGGGATCTACGAGCAGTACTTC. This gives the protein CASSQWTSGIYEQYF.

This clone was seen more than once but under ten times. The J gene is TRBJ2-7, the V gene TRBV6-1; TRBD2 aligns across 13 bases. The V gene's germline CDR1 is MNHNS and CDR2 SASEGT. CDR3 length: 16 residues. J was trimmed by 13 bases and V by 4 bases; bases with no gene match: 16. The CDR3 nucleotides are TGTGCCAGCAGTGGTAGGACTAGCGGGAGTTTCTTAAACCGTTACTTC. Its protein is CASSGRTSGSFLNRYF.

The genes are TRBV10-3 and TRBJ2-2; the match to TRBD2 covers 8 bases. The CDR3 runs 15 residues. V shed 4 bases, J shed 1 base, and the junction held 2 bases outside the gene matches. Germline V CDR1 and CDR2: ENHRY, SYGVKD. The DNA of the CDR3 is TGTGCCATCAGTGGAAGCGGGGGGAACACCGGGGAGCTGTTTTTT. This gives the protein CAISGSGGNTGELFF.

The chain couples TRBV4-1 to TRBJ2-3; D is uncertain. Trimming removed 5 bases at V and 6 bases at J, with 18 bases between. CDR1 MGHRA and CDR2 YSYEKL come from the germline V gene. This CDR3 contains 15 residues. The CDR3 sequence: CASSTTVGFQDTQYF. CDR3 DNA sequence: TGCGCCAGCAGCACCACAGTCGGGTTTCAGGATACGCAGTATTTT.

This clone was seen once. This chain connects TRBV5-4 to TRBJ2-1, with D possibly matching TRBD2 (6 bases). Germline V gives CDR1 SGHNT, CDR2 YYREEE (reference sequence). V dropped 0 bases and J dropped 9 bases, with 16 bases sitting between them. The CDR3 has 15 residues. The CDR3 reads CASSLVGRMDGEQFF. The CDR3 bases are TGTGCCAGCAGCTTGGTGGGGAGGATGGACGGTGAGCAGTTCTTC.

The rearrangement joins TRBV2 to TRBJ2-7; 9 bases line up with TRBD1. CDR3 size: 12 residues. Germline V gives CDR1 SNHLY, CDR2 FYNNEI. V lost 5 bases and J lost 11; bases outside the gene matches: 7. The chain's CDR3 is CASSRTGAEEYF. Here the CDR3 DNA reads TGTGCCAGCAGTCGGACAGGGGCGGAGGAGTACTTC. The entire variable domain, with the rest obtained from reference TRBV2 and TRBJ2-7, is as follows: EPEVTQTPSHQVTQMGQEVILRCVPISNHLYFYWYRQILGQKVEFLVSFYNNEISEKSEIFDDQFSVERPDGSNFTLKIRSTKLEDSAMYFCASSRTGAEEYFGPGTRLTVT.

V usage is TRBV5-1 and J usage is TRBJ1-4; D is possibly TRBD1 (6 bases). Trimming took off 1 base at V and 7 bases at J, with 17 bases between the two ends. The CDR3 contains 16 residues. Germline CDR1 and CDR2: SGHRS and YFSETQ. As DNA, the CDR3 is TGCGCCAGCAGCTTGATTCCACAGGGCCCGTCTGAAAAACTGTTTTTT. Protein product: CASSLIPQGPSEKLFF.

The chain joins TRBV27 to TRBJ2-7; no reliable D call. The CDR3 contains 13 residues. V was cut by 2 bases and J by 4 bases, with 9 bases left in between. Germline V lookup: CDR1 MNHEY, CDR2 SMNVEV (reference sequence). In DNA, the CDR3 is TGTGCCAGCAGTTTAAAGGTTTCTTACGAGCAGTACTTC. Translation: CASSLKVSYEQYF.

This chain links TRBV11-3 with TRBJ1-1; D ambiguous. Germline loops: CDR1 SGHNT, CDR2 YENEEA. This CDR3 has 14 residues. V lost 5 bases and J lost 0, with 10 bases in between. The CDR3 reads CASSPGRMNTEAFF. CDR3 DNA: TGTGCCAGCAGCCCAGGACGGATGAACACTGAAGCTTTCTTT.

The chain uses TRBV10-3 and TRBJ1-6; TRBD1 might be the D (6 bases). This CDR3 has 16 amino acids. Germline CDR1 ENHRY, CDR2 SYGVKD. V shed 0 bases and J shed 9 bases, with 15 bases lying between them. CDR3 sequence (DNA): TGTGCCATCAGTGAGTCGGGGGCTCCTTTTGGTTCACCCCTCCACTTT. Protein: CAISESGAPFGSPLHF.

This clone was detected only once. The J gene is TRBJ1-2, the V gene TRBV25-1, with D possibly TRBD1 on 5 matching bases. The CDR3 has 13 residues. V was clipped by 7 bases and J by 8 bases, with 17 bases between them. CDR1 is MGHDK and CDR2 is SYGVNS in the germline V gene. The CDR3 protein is CASTTSRGGGYTF. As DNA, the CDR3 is TGTGCCAGCACCACAAGCCGGGGCGGCGGCTACACCTTC.

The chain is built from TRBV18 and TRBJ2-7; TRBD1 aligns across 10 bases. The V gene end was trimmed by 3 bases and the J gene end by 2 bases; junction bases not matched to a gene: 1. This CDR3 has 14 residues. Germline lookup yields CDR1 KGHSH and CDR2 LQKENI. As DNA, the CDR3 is TGTGCCAGCTCACCGGGACAGGGGCCCTACGAGCAGTACTTC. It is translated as CASSPGQGPYEQYF.

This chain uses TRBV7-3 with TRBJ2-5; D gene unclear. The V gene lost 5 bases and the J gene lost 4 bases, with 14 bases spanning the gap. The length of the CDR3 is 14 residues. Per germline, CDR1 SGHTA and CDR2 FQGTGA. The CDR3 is CASSPRGYSETQYF. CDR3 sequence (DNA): TGTGCCAGCAGCCCCCGAGGCTACTCAGAGACCCAGTACTTC. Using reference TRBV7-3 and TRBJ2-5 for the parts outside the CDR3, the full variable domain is GAGVSQTPSNKVTEKGKYVELRCDPISGHTALYWYRQSLGQGPEFLIYFQGTGAADDSGLPNDRFFAVRPEGSVSTLKIQRTERGDSAVYLCASSPRGYSETQYFGPGTRLLVL.

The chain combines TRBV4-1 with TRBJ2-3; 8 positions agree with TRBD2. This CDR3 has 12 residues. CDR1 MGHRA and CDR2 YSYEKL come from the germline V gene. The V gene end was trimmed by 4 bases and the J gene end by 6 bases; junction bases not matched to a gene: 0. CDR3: CASSRGGDTQYF. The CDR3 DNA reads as TGCGCCAGCAGCCGCGGGGGGGATACGCAGTATTTT.

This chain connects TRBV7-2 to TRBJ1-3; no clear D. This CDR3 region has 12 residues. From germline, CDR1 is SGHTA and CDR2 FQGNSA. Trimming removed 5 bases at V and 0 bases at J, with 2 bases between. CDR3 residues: CASSLSGNTIYF. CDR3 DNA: TGTGCCAGCAGCCTCTCTGGAAACACCATATATTTT.